This T cell receptor beta chain derives from a study of cytomegalovirus exposure and HLA in healthy donors. About the research overall: In a later analysis, the 90 to 150 validation repertoires were reported to have used the same platform as the 650 to 800 first-cohort repertoires.

Germline V gene sequence: CDR1 LNHDA, CDR2 SQIVND (reference sequence). J lost 9 bases, V lost 4 bases, and 14 bases had no gene match. The CDR3 extends over 18 amino acids. This clone was found a few times. Its specificity is unknown. The method was immunoSEQ multiplex PCR; TCRdb's version includes in-frame clones alone and lacks a portion of them. The repertoire holds over 150,000 clones, with about 85% as singletons. Study-level results: The classifier reportedly diagnosed cytomegalovirus status with high sensitivity and specificity. The study designated roughly 150 TCR beta chains cytomegalovirus-associated.

The donors were part of the validation cohort of some 120 subjects. That cohort was separate from the first cohort, which comprised 500 to 850 subjects. The sample comprised PBMCs. This rearrangement joins TRBV19 to TRBJ2-1; 14 positions match TRBD2. The receptor was isolated from a man aged 18 to 29 in good health and CMV-seropositive. The DNA of the CDR3 is TGTGCCAGTAGTAGACCGGGACTAGCGGGAGAAAGGTCGGGTGAGCAGTTCTTC. Translating gives CASSRPGLAGERSGEQFF.